This TCR beta chain was captured in a study of blood T cells in healthy people across ages (dated by TCRdb to the mid-2010s). A note on the overall study: Template switching captured roughly one uniquely barcoded TCR beta cDNA molecule per two T cells in model experiments. Donors were grouped into four age groups: young (average 16 years), middle-aged (roughly 37), aged (62) and long-lived (approximately 82). Using deep sequencing normalized with unique cDNA molecular identifiers, the study measured how TCR beta repertoire diversity changes with age. To avoid experimental bias, donors of different ages were spread randomly across the sequencing lanes. Two additional independent replicas of 1 million unique cDNA reads from the same blood draw were analyzed for two donors (one aged 18 to 30 and one aged 80 or older).

As to this clonotype: This clone's antigen is unknown. No qualities accompany the bases; no much larger clone lies one base away.

General study outcomes and caveats: Total diversity estimates from one million sequenced T cells were considered lower bounds and underestimates. There was a strong correlation between observed TCR beta diversity and the percentage of naive T cells measured by flow cytometry. Donor CMV infection status was unknown, potentially confounding age-related changes in expanded clonotypes. Conclusive comparison of naive and antigen-experienced compartments was prevented by the profiling of bulk unsorted PBMCs. Observed TCR beta diversity per million T cells fell roughly linearly with age, and a significant reduction was already apparent by age about 43. The long-lived group showed more naive CD4+ T cells, fewer expanded clones and increased TCR diversity than the aged group, suggesting age selection.

From the cysteine up to the phenylalanine, the CDR3 has a length of 15 residues. Just CDR3 DNA is preserved here, 45 bases in frame from base 1. Ends trimmed: V by 4 bases, J by 6 bases; bases unmatched to a gene: 9. The germline V gene sets CDR1 to MNHNS and CDR2 to SASEGT. The library came from 5' RACE. The run used an Illumina HiSeq 2500. A second PCR of about 7 to 12 cycles was run with a J-beta primer mix and a sample-barcoded 5' primer. A unique molecular identifier was introduced onto each TCR beta cDNA molecule by a template-switch 5' adaptor carrying 12 random nucleotides. Each sample yielded at least 3 million CDR3-containing paired-end reads. First-strand cDNA was synthesized from all RNA with the Mint cDNA synthesis kit, primed by a TRBC-specific oligonucleotide. Following uracil-DNA glycosylase treatment, a first 18-cycle PCR with universal primers M1SS and BC2_uni_R was performed on all cDNA. The authors' analysis ran thus. For normalization, 1 million high-quality reads, each with a distinct molecular identifier, were randomly selected from each sample. Reads sharing molecular identifiers were discarded rather than binned into consensus sequences. MiTCR, run with a Q25 quality threshold and the strictest error-elimination algorithm, handled CDR3 identification, clonotype clustering and error correction. Lower-bound total TCR beta diversity was estimated with a nonparametric unseen species model using Euler transformation. TCRdb itself trimmed the public reads at Q25 with fastp, ran MiXCR and retained productive beta chains. Every CDR3 protein is listed once, alongside the most common genes and DNA of its rows. The V and J calls were determined by TCRdb, not by the authors. The sample profile shows around 1.5 million distinct CDR3 sequences; roughly 32% of them were found once. In total, the top ten clones hold around 11% of the sample.

The donors were 40 or so Caucasian individuals from Russia, aged 6 to 90 years, who were systemically healthy. Approximately 10 milliliters of peripheral blood were collected from each donor into EDTA-treated Vacutainer tubes. PBMCs were isolated by Ficoll-Paque density-gradient centrifugation, with at least 7 million obtained per sample. Trizol reagent was used to extract total RNA from PBMCs, with at least 5.5 micrograms per sample. The percentages of naive CD45RAhigh/CD27high T cells were determined by flow cytometry on a PBMC aliquot from every donor. This TCR was sampled from a woman in her 30s in good health. The sample was blood. Here the chain combines TRBV6-1 and TRBJ1-5; 7 bases in the junction line up with TRBD1. Here the CDR3 is given as CASSVRGDTPQPQHF. The sequenced DNA: TGTGCCAGCAGTGTCAGGGGGGACACCCCTCAGCCCCAGCATTTT.